This T cell receptor beta chain is drawn from a study of blood T cell repertoires in COVID-19. Study information: The cDNA or gDNA used as material had been derived from T cells, B-cell-depleted T cells, or PBMCs.

Trimming removed 5 bases from V and 1 base from J, with 9 bases in between. The CDR3 has 14 residues. CDR1 and CDR2 from the germline V gene are SEHNR and FQNEAQ (reference sequence). In the original processing: Amplifying reference gene primers gave estimates of nucleated cell counts. The table came from immunoSEQ multiplex PCR; TCRdb's copy has only in-frame clones and leaves some out. V, J and clone size are taken as reported in that table, and D and trimming were inferred from the DNA itself. The table lists about 42,000 clones, roughly nine tenths of them singletons. The clonotype comes from a human donor in a cohort sampled during active COVID-19. Material for sequencing was peripheral blood. The V gene is TRBV7-9, the J gene TRBJ1-5; D is unclear. The CDR3 DNA follows: TGTGCCAGCAGCCCTGACAAAAGCAATCAGCCCCAGCATTTT. It codes for CASSPDKSNQPQHF.